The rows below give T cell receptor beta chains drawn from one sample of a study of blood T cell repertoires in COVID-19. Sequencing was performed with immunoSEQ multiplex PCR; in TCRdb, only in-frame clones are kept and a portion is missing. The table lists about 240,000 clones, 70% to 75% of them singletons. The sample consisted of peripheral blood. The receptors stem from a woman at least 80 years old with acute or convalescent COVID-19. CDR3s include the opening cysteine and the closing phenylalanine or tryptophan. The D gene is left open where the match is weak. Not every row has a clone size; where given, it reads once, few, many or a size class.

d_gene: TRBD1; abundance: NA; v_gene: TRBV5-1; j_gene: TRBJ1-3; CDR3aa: CASGQGSGNTIYF; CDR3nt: TGCGCCAGCGGACAGGGTTCCGGAAACACCATATATTTT
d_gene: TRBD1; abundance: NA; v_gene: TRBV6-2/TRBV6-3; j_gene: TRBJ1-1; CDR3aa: CASSYGQGASTEAFF; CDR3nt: TGTGCCAGCAGTTACGGTCAGGGGGCGAGCACTGAAGCTTTCTTT
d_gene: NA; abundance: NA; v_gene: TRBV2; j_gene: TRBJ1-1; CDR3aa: CASSATVMNTEAFF; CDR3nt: TGTGCCAGCAGTGCGACAGTAATGAACACTGAAGCTTTCTTT
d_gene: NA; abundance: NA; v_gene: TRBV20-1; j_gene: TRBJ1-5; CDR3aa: CSASFQGSQPQHF; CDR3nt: TGCAGTGCTAGTTTTCAGGGTAGTCAGCCCCAGCATTTT
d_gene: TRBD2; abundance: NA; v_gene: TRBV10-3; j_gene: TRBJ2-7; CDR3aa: CAIRRAGTSGVEQYF; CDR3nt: TGTGCCATCAGGAGAGCCGGGACTAGTGGGGTCGAGCAGTACTTC
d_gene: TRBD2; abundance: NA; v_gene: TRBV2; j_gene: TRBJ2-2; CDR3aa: CASRGSRSGRPDTGELFF; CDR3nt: TGTGCCAGCAGGGGTTCCCGAAGCGGGAGGCCCGACACCGGGGAGCTGTTTTTT
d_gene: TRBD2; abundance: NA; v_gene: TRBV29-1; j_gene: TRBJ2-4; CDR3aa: CSVEELAGENIQYF; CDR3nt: TGCAGCGTTGAAGAGTTAGCGGGGGAAAACATTCAGTACTTC
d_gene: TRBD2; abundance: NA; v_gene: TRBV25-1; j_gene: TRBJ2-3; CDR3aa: CASKGTSDTDTQYF; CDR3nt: TGTGCCAGCAAAGGGACTAGCGACACAGATACGCAGTATTTT
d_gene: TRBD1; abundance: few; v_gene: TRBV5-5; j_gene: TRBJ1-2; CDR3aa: CASSLSGTGANYGYTF; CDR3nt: TGTGCCAGCAGCTTGAGTGGGACAGGGGCTAACTATGGCTACACCTTC
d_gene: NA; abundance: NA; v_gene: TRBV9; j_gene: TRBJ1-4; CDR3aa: CASSVDRFNEKLFF; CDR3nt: TGTGCCAGCAGCGTCGACAGGTTTAATGAAAAACTGTTTTTT
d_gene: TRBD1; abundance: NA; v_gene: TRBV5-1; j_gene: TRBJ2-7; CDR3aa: CASSLATGGSYEQYF; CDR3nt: TGCGCCAGCAGCTTGGCGACAGGGGGCTCCTACGAGCAGTACTTC
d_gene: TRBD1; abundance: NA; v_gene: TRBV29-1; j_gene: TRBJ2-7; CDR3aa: CGCWGGTGGTEQYF; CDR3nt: TGCGGATGCTGGGGGGGGACAGGGGGCACCGAGCAGTACTTC
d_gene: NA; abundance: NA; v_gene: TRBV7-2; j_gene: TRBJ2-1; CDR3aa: CASSLHSSSVNEQFF; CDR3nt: TGTGCCAGCAGCTTGCATTCTAGCTCCGTTAATGAGCAGTTCTTC
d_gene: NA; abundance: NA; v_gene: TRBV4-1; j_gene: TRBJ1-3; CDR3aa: CASSYRQDQGNTIYF; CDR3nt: TGCGCCAGCAGCTATCGACAGGATCAGGGAAACACCATATATTTT
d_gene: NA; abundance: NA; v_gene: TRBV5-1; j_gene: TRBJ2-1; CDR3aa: CASTLAVAGNEQFF; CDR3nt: TGCGCCAGCACCCTGGCCGTGGCTGGCAATGAGCAGTTCTTC
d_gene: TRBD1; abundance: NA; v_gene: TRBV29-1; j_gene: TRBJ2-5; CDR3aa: CSVEGQGPAQYF; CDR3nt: TGCAGCGTTGAAGGACAGGGGCCCGCCCAGTACTTC
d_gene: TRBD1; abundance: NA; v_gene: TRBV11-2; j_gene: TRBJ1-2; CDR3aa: CASSLGGTGESGYTF; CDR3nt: TGTGCCAGCAGCTTAGGAGGAACAGGGGAAAGTGGCTACACCTTC
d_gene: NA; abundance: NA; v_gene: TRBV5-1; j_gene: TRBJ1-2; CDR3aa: CASRPFTTDSGGYTF; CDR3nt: TGCGCCAGCAGACCCTTTACCACGGACAGCGGCGGCTACACCTTC
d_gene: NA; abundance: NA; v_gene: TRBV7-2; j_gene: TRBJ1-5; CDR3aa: CASSLSGGIHRQPQHF; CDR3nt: TGTGCCAGCAGCTTATCGGGAGGGATTCACAGGCAGCCCCAGCATTTT
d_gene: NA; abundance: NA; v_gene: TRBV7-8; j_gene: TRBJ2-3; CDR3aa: CASSITSGTQYF; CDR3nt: TGTGCCAGCAGCATCACAAGCGGTACGCAGTATTTT
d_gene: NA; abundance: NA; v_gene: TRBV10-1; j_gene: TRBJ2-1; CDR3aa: CASSASTYGNEQFF; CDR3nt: TGCGCCAGCAGTGCCTCTACTTACGGGAATGAGCAGTTCTTC
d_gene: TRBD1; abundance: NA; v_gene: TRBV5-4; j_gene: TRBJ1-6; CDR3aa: CASSSPGTGGAFPSPLHF; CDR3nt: TGTGCCAGCAGCTCACCCGGGACAGGGGGCGCGTTTCCCTCACCCCTCCACTTT
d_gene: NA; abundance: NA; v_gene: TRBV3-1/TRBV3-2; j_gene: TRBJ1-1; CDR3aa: CASSQVTSAEAFF; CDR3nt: TGTGCCAGCAGCCAGGTTACAAGCGCTGAAGCTTTCTTT
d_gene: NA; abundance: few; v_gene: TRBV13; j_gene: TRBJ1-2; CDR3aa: CASSLRQGTGYTF; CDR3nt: TGTGCCAGCAGCTTACGGCAGGGGACTGGCTACACCTTC
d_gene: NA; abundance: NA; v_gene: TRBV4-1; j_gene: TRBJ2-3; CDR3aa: CASSPGVADTQYF; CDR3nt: TGCGCCAGCAGCCCTGGGGTAGCGGATACGCAGTATTTT
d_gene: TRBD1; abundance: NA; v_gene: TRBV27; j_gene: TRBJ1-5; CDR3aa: CASSFAGTATGQPQHF; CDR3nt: TGTGCCAGCAGTTTCGCCGGGACAGCCACAGGTCAGCCCCAGCATTTT
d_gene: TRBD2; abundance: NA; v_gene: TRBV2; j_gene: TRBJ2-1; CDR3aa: CASRTGTSVSNHGYNEQFF; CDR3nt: TGTGCCAGCAGAACCGGGACTAGCGTTTCAAACCACGGCTACAATGAGCAGTTCTTC
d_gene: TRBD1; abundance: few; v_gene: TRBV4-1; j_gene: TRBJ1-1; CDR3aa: CASSLGQVNTEAFF; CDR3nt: TGCGCCAGCAGCCTCGGACAGGTAAACACTGAAGCTTTCTTT
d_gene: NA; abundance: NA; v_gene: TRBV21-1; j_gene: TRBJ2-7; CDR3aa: CASSKPTGDLYYEQYF; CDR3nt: TGTGCCAGCAGCAAACCGACAGGGGATCTCTACTACGAGCAGTACTTC
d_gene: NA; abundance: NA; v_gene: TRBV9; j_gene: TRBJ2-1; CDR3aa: CASSVIAVSYNEQFF; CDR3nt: TGTGCCAGCAGCGTGATAGCGGTCTCCTACAATGAGCAGTTCTTC
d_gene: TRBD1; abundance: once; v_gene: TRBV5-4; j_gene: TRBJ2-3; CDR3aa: CASSLTGEDTQYF; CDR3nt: TGTGCCAGCAGCTTGACAGGGGAGGATACGCAGTATTTT
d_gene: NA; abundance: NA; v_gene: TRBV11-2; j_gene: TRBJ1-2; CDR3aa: CASSPGWMDPLWYGYTF; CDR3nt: TGTGCCAGCAGCCCGGGGTGGATGGATCCCCTGTGGTATGGCTACACCTTC
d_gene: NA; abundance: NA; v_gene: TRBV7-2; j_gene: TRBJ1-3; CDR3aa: CASSSGPGRVGNTIYF; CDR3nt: TGTGCCAGCAGCTCCGGGCCTGGCAGGGTGGGAAACACCATATATTTT
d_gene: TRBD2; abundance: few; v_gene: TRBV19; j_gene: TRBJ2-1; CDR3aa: CASSRGTSGSWDNEQFF; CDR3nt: TGTGCCAGTAGTCGAGGGACTAGCGGGAGTTGGGACAATGAGCAGTTCTTC
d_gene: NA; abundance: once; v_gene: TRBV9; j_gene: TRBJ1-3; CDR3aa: CASSVGGTGNTIYF; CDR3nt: TGTGCCAGCAGCGTAGGCGGTACTGGAAACACCATATATTTT
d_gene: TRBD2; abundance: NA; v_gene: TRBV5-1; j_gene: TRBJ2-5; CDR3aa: CASSLLAGGQETQYF; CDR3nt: TGCGCCAGCAGCTTACTAGCGGGGGGGCAAGAGACCCAGTACTTC
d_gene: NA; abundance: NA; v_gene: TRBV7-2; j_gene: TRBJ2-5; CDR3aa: CASSTAGSRLETQYF; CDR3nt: TGTGCCAGCAGCACCGCAGGGTCCCGGTTGGAGACCCAGTACTTC
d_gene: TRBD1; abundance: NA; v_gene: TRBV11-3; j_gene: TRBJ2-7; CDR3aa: CASSSGQGFEQYF; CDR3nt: TGTGCCAGCAGCTCCGGACAGGGTTTCGAGCAGTACTTC
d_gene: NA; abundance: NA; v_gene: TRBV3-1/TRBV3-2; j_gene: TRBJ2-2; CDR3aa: CASSQREGTGELFF; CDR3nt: TGTGCCAGCAGCCAGAGAGAGGGTACCGGGGAGCTGTTTTTT
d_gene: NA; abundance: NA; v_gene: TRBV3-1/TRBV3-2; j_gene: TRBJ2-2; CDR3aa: CASALYSDAGELFF; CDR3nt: TGTGCCAGCGCCCTCTATTCCGATGCCGGGGAGCTGTTTTTT
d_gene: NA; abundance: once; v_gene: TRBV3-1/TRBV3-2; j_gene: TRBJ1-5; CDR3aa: CASSQDAGSQPQHF; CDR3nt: TGTGCCAGCAGCCAAGACGCGGGCAGTCAGCCCCAGCATTTT
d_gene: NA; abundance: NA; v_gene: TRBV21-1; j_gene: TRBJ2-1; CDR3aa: CASSKARAGGPYNEQFF; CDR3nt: TGTGCCAGCAGCAAAGCAAGAGCGGGCGGACCCTACAATGAGCAGTTCTTC
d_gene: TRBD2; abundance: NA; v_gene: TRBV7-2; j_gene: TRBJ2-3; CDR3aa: CASSLKAGGTQYF; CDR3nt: TGTGCCAGCAGCTTAAAAGCGGGAGGTACGCAGTATTTT
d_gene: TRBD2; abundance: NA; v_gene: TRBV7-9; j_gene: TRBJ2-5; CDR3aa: CASSFRSPAGYETQYF; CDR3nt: TGTGCCAGCAGCTTCCGGTCGCCAGCGGGGTATGAGACCCAGTACTTC
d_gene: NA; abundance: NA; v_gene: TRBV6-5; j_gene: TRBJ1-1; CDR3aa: CASKTRVNTEAFF; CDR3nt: TGTGCCAGCAAGACTAGGGTGAACACTGAAGCTTTCTTT
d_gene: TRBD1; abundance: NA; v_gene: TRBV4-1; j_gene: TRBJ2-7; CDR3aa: CASSQGTGASVYEQYF; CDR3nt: TGCGCCAGCAGCCAAGGAACAGGGGCAAGTGTCTACGAGCAGTACTTC
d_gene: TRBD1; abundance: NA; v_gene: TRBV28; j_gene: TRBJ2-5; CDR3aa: CASRRDRSQYF; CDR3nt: TGTGCCAGCAGAAGGGACAGATCCCAGTACTTC
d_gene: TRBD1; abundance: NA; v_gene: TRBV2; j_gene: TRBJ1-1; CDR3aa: CASSLRGQEYTEAFF; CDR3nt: TGTGCCAGCAGTCTAAGGGGACAGGAGTACACTGAAGCTTTCTTT
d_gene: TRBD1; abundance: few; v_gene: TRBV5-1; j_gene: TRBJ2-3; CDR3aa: CASSGRTGTDTQYF; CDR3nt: TGCGCCAGCAGCGGAAGGACAGGGACAGATACGCAGTATTTT
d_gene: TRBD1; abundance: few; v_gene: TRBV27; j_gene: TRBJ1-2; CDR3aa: CASPPGQGSIGYTF; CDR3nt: TGTGCCAGCCCTCCGGGACAGGGCTCCATCGGCTACACCTTC
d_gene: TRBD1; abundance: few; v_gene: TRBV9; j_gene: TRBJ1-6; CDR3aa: CASNPGTENSPLHF; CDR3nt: TGTGCCAGCAATCCAGGGACAGAGAATTCACCCCTCCACTTT